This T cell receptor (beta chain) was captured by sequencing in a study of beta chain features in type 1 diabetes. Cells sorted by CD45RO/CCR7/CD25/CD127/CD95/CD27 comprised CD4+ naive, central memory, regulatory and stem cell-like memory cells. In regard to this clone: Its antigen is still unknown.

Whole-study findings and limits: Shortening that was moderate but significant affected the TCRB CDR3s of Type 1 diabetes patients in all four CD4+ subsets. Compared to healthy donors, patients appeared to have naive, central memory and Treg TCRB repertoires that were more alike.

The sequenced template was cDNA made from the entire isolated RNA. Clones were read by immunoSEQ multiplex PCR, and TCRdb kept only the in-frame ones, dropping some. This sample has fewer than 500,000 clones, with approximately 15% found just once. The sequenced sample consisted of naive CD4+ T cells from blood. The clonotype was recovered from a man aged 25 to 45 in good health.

CDR3 in amino acids: CASSLAVGVITDTQYF. Written as DNA, the CDR3 is TGCGCCAGCAGCTTGGCCGTCGGAGTGATCACAGATACGCAGTATTTT. V is TRBV5-1 and J is TRBJ2-3; D is ambiguous. Germline V gene lookup returns CDR1 SGHRS and CDR2 YFSETQ. V shed 0 bases and J shed 2 bases, with 13 bases lying between them. The CDR3 has 16 amino acids.